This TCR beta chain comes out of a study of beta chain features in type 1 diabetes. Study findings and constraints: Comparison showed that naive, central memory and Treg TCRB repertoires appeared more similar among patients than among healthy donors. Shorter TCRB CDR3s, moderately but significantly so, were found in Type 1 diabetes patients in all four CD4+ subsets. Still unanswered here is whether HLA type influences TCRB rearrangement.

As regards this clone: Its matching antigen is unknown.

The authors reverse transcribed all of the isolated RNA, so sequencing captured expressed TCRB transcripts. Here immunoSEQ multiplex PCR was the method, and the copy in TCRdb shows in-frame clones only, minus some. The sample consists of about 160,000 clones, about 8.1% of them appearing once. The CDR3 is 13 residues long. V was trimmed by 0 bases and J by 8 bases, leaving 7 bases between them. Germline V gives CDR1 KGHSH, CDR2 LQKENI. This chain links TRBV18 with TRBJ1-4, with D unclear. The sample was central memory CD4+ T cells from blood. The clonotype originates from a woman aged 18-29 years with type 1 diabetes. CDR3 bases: TGTGCCAGCTCACCACCAGGAGGGGAAAAACTGTTTTTT. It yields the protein CASSPPGGEKLFF.